This T cell receptor beta chain stems from a study of cytomegalovirus exposure and HLA in healthy donors. Study-wide context: HLA-typed donors were the source of about 85 million unique TCRs, which an early data release held. Of 300 to 500 genotyped donors, 75% to 90% grouped in the Caucasian-associated ancestry cluster.

With 60 Vbeta and 13 Jbeta primers, the PCR was carried out. TCRdb's table, derived via immunoSEQ multiplex PCR, lists solely in-frame clones and lacks some. The sample shows 140,000 to 150,000 clones, roughly 74% of them seen only once. There are 15 residues in the CDR3. Germline values: CDR1 SGHVS, CDR2 FQNEAQ. The J segment lost 3 bases and the V segment lost 5 bases, leaving 10 bases of the junction unmatched. The clonotype was recovered from a woman aged 18-29 years in good health and CMV-seropositive. What was sequenced was PBMCs. The chain recombines TRBV7-8 with TRBJ2-7; 7 nucleotides line up with TRBD1. CDR3 protein: CASSPTGTAIYEQYF. CDR3 nucleotides: TGTGCCAGCAGCCCGACCGGGACAGCGATCTACGAGCAGTACTTC.